This T cell receptor (beta chain) is from a study of blood T cells in healthy people across ages. Study overall: In model experiments, template switching was able to capture about one barcoded beta molecule for every two T cells that were present. Regarding the study as a whole: While age rose, TCR beta diversity per million T cells dropped in a roughly linear way.

Isolating PBMCs gave at least 6.5 million of these cells per sample. There are 17 residues in the CDR3. V gave up 2 bases and J gave up 2 bases; unmatched junction bases: 6. Germline V gene lookup returns CDR1 SEHNR and CDR2 FQNEAQ (reference sequence). For the second PCR, which ran for 7 to 11 cycles, a sample-barcoded 5' primer and a J-beta primer mix were used. TCRdb reprocessed the 5' RACE reads with MiXCR, giving one entry per CDR3 protein. The table shows 800,000 or so distinct CDR3 sequences, with about half occurring only once. This clonotype was counted a few times. Its target is unknown. The V gene is TRBV7-9, the J gene TRBJ2-7; 13 bases agree with TRBD2. Sequenced: blood. This clonotype was obtained from an elderly man in good health. The CDR3 nucleotides read TGTGCCAGCAGCTTAATCGGGACTAGCGGGGACCCCTACGAGCAGTACTTC. Protein: CASSLIGTSGDPYEQYF.